The 20 T cell receptor beta chains below all came from one sample that was sequenced in a study of blood T cell repertoires in COVID-19. Profiling relied on immunoSEQ multiplex PCR, and the TCRdb table lists in-frame clones only, not all of them. The sample includes 40,000 to 55,000 clones, 80% to 90% of them seen just once. Sequenced sample: peripheral blood. Every receptor here comes from a man aged 65-85 years with active COVID-19.

The V gene is TRBV24-1, the J gene TRBJ2-5, with TRBD2 matching 8 bases. CDR1 is KGHDR and CDR2 is SFDVKD in the germline V gene. J lost 2 bases, V lost 4 bases, and 5 bases had no gene match. The CDR3 spans 15 residues. The DNA of the CDR3 is TGTGCCACCAGTGACCAGACTAGCGCGCAAGAGACCCAGTACTTC. Protein sequence: CATSDQTSAQETQYF.

The chain is built from TRBV2 and TRBJ1-3, with TRBD1 matching 8 bases. Trimming cost V 1 base and J 3 bases; bases outside gene matches: 8. This CDR3 is 17 amino acids long. Germline V gene data show CDR1 as SNHLY and CDR2 as FYNNEI. The CDR3 sequence: CASSEERTGKSGNTIYF. The CDR3 nucleotides are TGTGCCAGCAGTGAAGAACGGACAGGGAAGAGTGGAAACACCATATATTTT.

The V and J genes are TRBV3-1 (or the pseudogene TRBV3-2) and TRBJ2-7, with 8 bases matching TRBD1. From germline, CDR1 is LGHDT and CDR2 YNNKEL (reference sequence). V trimming: 4 bases; J trimming: 3 bases; junction bases outside the gene matches: 2. CDR3 length: 13 amino acids. This CDR3 is CASSRGQGYEQYF. For the CDR3, the DNA is TGTGCCAGCAGCCGCGGACAGGGCTACGAGCAGTACTTC.

This chain uses TRBV5-1 with TRBJ1-1, with 10 bases fitting TRBD1. Germline V gene sequence: CDR1 SGHRS, CDR2 YFSETQ. The CDR3 is 13 residues long. The V segment lost 2 bases and the J segment 6 bases; nucleotides outside the gene matches: 1. The CDR3 DNA is TGCGCCAGCAGCTTTGGACAGGGGGCTGAAGCTTTCTTT. Translated, it gives CASSFGQGAEAFF.

V is TRBV12-3 or TRBV12-4 and J is TRBJ2-3; maybe TRBD1 (5 bases). Deletions cut 6 bases from V and 1 base from J, with 8 bases between. This CDR3 has 13 residues. CDR3 DNA sequence: TGTGCCAGCAGGCCGACAGGCACAGATACGCAGTATTTT. Translation gives CASRPTGTDTQYF.

This clone was seen more than once but under ten times. The chain is built from TRBV28 and TRBJ2-1; 8 positions agree with TRBD1. Germline V CDR1 and CDR2: MDHEN, SYDVKM. The length of the CDR3 is 17 residues. Here the CDR3 DNA reads TGTGCTTGTCAGTCCATCGACGGACAGGGTACCTACAATGAGCAGTTCTTC. This sequence encodes CACQSIDGQGTYNEQFF.

The chain couples TRBV2 to TRBJ2-4; 7 bases line up with TRBD2. Germline V gene data show CDR1 as SNHLY and CDR2 as FYNNEI. CDR3 length: 14 amino acids. V was clipped by 8 bases and J by 4 bases; unmatched bases: 8. Written as DNA, the CDR3 is TGTGCCAGCGATCGGGGGGTGCTTAAAAACATTCAGTACTTC. Translation gives CASDRGVLKNIQYF. Full variable domain (rest looked up from reference TRBV2 and TRBJ2-4): EPEVTQTPSHQVTQMGQEVILRCVPISNHLYFYWYRQILGQKVEFLVSFYNNEISEKSEIFDDQFSVERPDGSNFTLKIRSTKLEDSAMYFCASDRGVLKNIQYFGAGTRLSVL.

V is TRBV5-8 and J is TRBJ2-5; tentatively, D is TRBD2 (5 bases). The CDR3 spans 14 residues. Deletions cut 1 base from V and 5 bases from J, with 12 bases between. Germline V gives CDR1 SGHTS, CDR2 YDEGEE. CDR3 sequence: CASSLTSFRETQYF. The CDR3 DNA sequence: TGTGCCAGCAGCTTGACTAGTTTTCGGGAGACCCAGTACTTC.

The chain is built from TRBV5-6 and TRBJ2-1; D may be TRBD2 (5 bases). There are 14 residues in the CDR3. V was cut by 0 bases and J by 7 bases, with 11 bases left in between. Per the germline V gene, CDR1 is SGHDT and CDR2 is YYEEEE. The CDR3 coding sequence is TGTGCCAGCAGCTTGGTCCTAGCAATTAATGAGCAGTTCTTC. Translating it yields CASSLVLAINEQFF.

The chain has TRBV2 and TRBJ1-2, with D uncertain. The CDR3 sequence is 14 residues long. Trimming took off 4 bases at V and 5 bases at J, with 14 bases between the two ends. Looked up from germline, CDR1 is SNHLY and CDR2 is FYNNEI. The CDR3 DNA reads TGTGCCAGCAGTGGCACACTACTTCAATATGGCTACACCTTC. It encodes CASSGTLLQYGYTF. The full variable domain, rest sourced from reference TRBV2 and TRBJ1-2, is EPEVTQTPSHQVTQMGQEVILRCVPISNHLYFYWYRQILGQKVEFLVSFYNNEISEKSEIFDDQFSVERPDGSNFTLKIRSTKLEDSAMYFCASSGTLLQYGYTFGSGTRLTVV.

The chain employs TRBV6-5 and TRBJ2-5; 8 bases are shared with TRBD2. Germline CDR1 reads MNHEY; CDR2 reads SVGAGI. This CDR3 region has 15 residues. Trimming cost V 4 bases and J 5 bases; bases outside gene matches: 9. CDR3: CASSSAGTRRETQYF. The CDR3 DNA sequence: TGTGCCAGCAGTTCCGCCGGGACTAGAAGGGAGACCCAGTACTTC.

This clone came up once. The chain combines TRBV11-2 with TRBJ2-2; TRBD1 might be the D (5 bases). Germline V gene data show CDR1 as SGHAT and CDR2 as FQNNGV. Between the trimmed V and J ends, which lost 4 bases and 7 bases, there was a span of 19 bases. CDR3 length equals 16 residues. CDR3 residues: CASSSLIGQGGGELFF. In DNA form, the CDR3 reads TGTGCCAGCAGCTCCCTAATTGGGCAGGGTGGCGGGGAGCTGTTTTTT.

This chain uses TRBV6-2 or TRBV6-3 with TRBJ2-7; D perhaps matches TRBD2 (5 bases). Trimming cost V 0 bases and J 3 bases, with 9 bases left between them. This CDR3 region has 14 residues. Germline CDR1 MNHEY, CDR2 SVGEGT. Here the CDR3 reads CASSYSLGSYEQYF. CDR3 nucleotides: TGTGCCAGCAGTTACTCCTTGGGGAGCTACGAGCAGTACTTC.

This chain connects TRBV18 to TRBJ2-7, with D maybe TRBD2 (5 bases). The V end was cut by 3 bases, the J end by 0 bases, with 9 bases between. The CDR3 totals 14 residues. Germline CDR1 KGHSH, CDR2 LQKENI. The CDR3 nucleotides read TGTGCCAGCTCACCGCCGGGAAACTCCTACGAGCAGTACTTC. This sequence encodes CASSPPGNSYEQYF.

The chain has TRBV6-2 or TRBV6-3 and TRBJ2-2, with D maybe TRBD2 (5 bases). This CDR3 spans 13 amino acids. The ends were cut back, 4 bases at V and 7 bases at J, with 10 bases in the middle. The V gene's germline CDR1 is MNHEY and CDR2 SVGEGT. The DNA for the CDR3 is TGTGCCAGCAGTTCGAGGGCTATCGGGGAGCTGTTTTTT. This translates into CASSSRAIGELFF.

This sequence joins TRBV4-1 and TRBJ1-2; 8 bases agree with TRBD1. CDR1 MGHRA and CDR2 YSYEKL come from the germline V gene. Trimming cost V 1 base and J 4 bases; bases outside gene matches: 5. The CDR3 runs to 15 residues. CDR3 region: CASSQAQGAGYGYTF. The CDR3 nucleotides read TGCGCCAGCAGCCAAGCCCAGGGGGCGGGCTATGGCTACACCTTC.

V usage is TRBV11-3 and J usage is TRBJ2-2; 8 nucleotides match TRBD1. From germline, CDR1 is SGHNT and CDR2 YENEEA. The CDR3 sequence is 16 residues long. Trimming cost V 0 bases and J 6 bases; bases outside gene matches: 6. CDR3 residues: CASSLETGAFPGELFF. CDR3 sequence (DNA): TGTGCCAGCAGCTTAGAGACAGGGGCCTTTCCCGGGGAGCTGTTTTTT.

This chain connects TRBV5-4 to TRBJ2-1; unclear D gene. The CDR3 length is 15 residues. The germline gives CDR1 SGHNT, CDR2 YYREEE (reference sequence). Trimming removed 0 bases at V and 5 bases at J, with 12 bases between. This chain's CDR3 is CASSLVSNPHNEQFF. The DNA for the CDR3 is TGTGCCAGCAGCTTGGTTTCTAATCCCCACAATGAGCAGTTCTTC.

J is TRBJ1-6 and V is TRBV4-2, with D unclear. This CDR3 is 17 amino acids long. The germline V gene has CDR1 LGHNA and CDR2 YNFKEQ. Trimming cost V 0 bases and J 5 bases, with 14 bases left between them. The DNA of the CDR3 is TGTGCCAGCAGCCAAGAATGGAGCCGGAACGATAATTCACCCCTCCACTTT. Translating it yields CASSQEWSRNDNSPLHF.

The rearrangement uses TRBV6-2 or TRBV6-3 and TRBJ2-6; weak D call: TRBD1 (5 bases). The CDR3 length is 16 residues. Germline CDR1 MNHEY, CDR2 SVGEGT. V lost 2 bases and J 2 bases, leaving 10 bases between the germline ends. The CDR3 sequence is CASSYAQGTGANVLTF. In nucleotides, the CDR3 is TGTGCCAGCAGTTACGCGCAGGGTACTGGGGCCAACGTCCTGACTTTC.